A selection of T cell receptor beta chains follows, all from one sample in a study of T cells in Graves' hyperthyroidism and ophthalmopathy. MiXCR, applied by TCRdb to the multiplex PCR reads, yields one record per CDR3 protein. The table records 490,000 or so distinct CDR3 sequences, about 20% of them present only once. Sequenced input: blood. The receptors derive from a woman aged 70-85 years with Graves' ophthalmopathy. CDR3s include the opening cysteine and the closing phenylalanine or tryptophan. The order of the fields is V gene, J gene, clone size, D gene, CDR3 DNA, CDR3 protein. The D gene is left open where the match is weak. Where a row states a size, it is once, few, many or the class of an expanded clone; other rows omit it.

TRBV18	TRBJ1-5	few	.	TGTGCCAGCTCACCAATACAAAACCAGCCCCAGCATTTT	CASSPIQNQPQHF
TRBV6-1	TRBJ2-3	.	.	TGTGCCAGCAGTATAGTTCGTGGCAGGAAAGACACAGATACGCAGTATTTT	CASSIVRGRKDTDTQYF
TRBV12-3/TRBV12-4	TRBJ2-2	.	.	TGTGCCAGCAGACCGACCCCAAATGGGGGGGAGCTGTTTTTT	CASRPTPNGGELFF
TRBV2	TRBJ1-5	many	.	TGTGCCAGCGGGAGGGATTTACATGGTAATCAGCCCCAGCATTTT	CASGRDLHGNQPQHF
TRBV6-5	TRBJ1-1	many	TRBD1	TGTGCCAGCAGTTACTCGACAGGGGACACTGAAGCTTTCTTT	CASSYSTGDTEAFF
TRBV27	TRBJ2-1	few	TRBD1	TGTGCCAGCAGGATAAACAGGGGAAGGAGATCCTACAATGAGCAGTTCTTC	CASRINRGRRSYNEQFF
TRBV27	TRBJ1-6	few	.	TGTGCCAGCAGTTTTTTATCAGGTGGAACCTATAATTCACCCCTCCACTTT	CASSFLSGGTYNSPLHF
TRBV5-6	TRBJ1-2	once	.	TGTGCCAGCAGCTTGCCCAGTGCGAGCTATGGCTACACCTTC	CASSLPSASYGYTF
TRBV2	TRBJ1-1	many	.	TGTGCCAGTGTACGCAGGAACACTGAAGCTTTCTTT	CASVRRNTEAFF
TRBV30	TRBJ1-1	few	.	TGTGCCTGGAGTGTACCGGGCTGGGACACTGAAGCTTTCTTT	CAWSVPGWDTEAFF
TRBV12-5	TRBJ1-2	few	.	TGTGCTAGTGCACAACAGGGCTATGGCTACACCTTC	CASAQQGYGYTF
TRBV6-4	TRBJ1-4	.	.	TGTGCCAGCAGTTCGGGCCCTGCAACTAATGAAAAACTGTTTTTT	CASSSGPATNEKLFF
TRBV10-3	TRBJ1-5	.	.	TGTGCCATCAGTGAGAATAGCAATCAGCCCCAGCATTTT	CAISENSNQPQHF
TRBV11-2	TRBJ1-6	.	.	TGTGCCAGCAGCCGAGGGCCTAGTAATTCACCCCTCCACTTT	CASSRGPSNSPLHF
TRBV27	TRBJ2-3	many	.	TGTGCCAGCAGTATCTACAGGGGACTTTTCGCAGATACGCAGTATTTT	CASSIYRGLFADTQYF
TRBV25-1	TRBJ2-1	few	.	TGTGCCAGCAGTACCACTAGCTACAATGAGCAGTTCTTC	CASSTTSYNEQFF
TRBV4-1	TRBJ1-4	.	.	TGCGCCAGCAGCCAACCGGGCCGCTTAGGGGAAAAACTGTTTTTT	CASSQPGRLGEKLFF
TRBV4-3	TRBJ2-1	.	TRBD2	TGCGCCACGTCGGGAGGGCGACAATACAATGAGCAGTTCTTC	CATSGGRQYNEQFF
TRBV5-6	TRBJ2-7	few	TRBD1	TGTGCCAGCAGCACCGGGACAGGGGGCGAGCAGTACTTC	CASSTGTGGEQYF
TRBV29-1	TRBJ1-5	.	.	TGCAGCGTGTGGGTGGGGGGAGGTCAGCCCCAGCATTTT	CSVWVGGGQPQHF
TRBV5-4	TRBJ2-5	.	.	TGTGCCAGCAGCCACCTGGGGCAGGGGAAAGAGACCCAGTACTTC	CASSHLGQGKETQYF
TRBV18	TRBJ2-7	.	.	TGTGCCAGCTCACCACAACAGGGGAGGGAGCAGTACTTC	CASSPQQGREQYF
TRBV5-1	TRBJ1-1	few	TRBD1	TGCGCCAGCAGCGTGGACAGGGGCACTGAAGCTTTCTTT	CASSVDRGTEAFF
TRBV7-2	TRBJ2-3	few	.	TGTGCCAGCAGCTTAGCGCTCCAGCTAACAGATACGCAGTATTTT	CASSLALQLTDTQYF
TRBV7-9	TRBJ2-1	.	.	TGTGCCAGCAGCATCCGGAGCCGCAATGAGCAGTTCTTC	CASSIRSRNEQFF
TRBV12-3/TRBV12-4	TRBJ2-2	.	TRBD2	TGTGCCAGCAGGTTGCGGGAGGACACCGGGGAGCTGTTTTTT	CASRLREDTGELFF
TRBV30	TRBJ1-1	few	TRBD1	TGTGCCTGGAATCTCTTTTATGGGACAGAGTCTGAAGCTTTCTTT	CAWNLFYGTESEAFF
TRBV6-1	TRBJ1-1	.	TRBD1	TGTGCCAGCAGTGAAGGCGGACAGGTAGATGAAGCTTTCTTT	CASSEGGQVDEAFF
TRBV28	TRBJ2-3	many	.	TGTGCCAGCAGTTCGTCCCGGGGCACAGATACGCAGTATTTT	CASSSSRGTDTQYF
TRBV20-1	TRBJ1-1	many	.	TGCAGTGCTAGCCCCGATGGGGTGAACACTGAAGCTTTCTTT	CSASPDGVNTEAFF
TRBV6-1	TRBJ2-7	.	.	TGTGCCAGCAGTGCGTCCGGGGGGCCGGCCGAGCAGTACTTC	CASSASGGPAEQYF
TRBV30	TRBJ2-7	.	.	TGTGCCTGGAGCCAGGGCCCCGGGTACGAGCAGTACTTC	CAWSQGPGYEQYF
TRBV20-1	TRBJ2-7	many	TRBD2	TGCAGTGCTAGAACCGGGACTAGCGGACTCTACGAGCAGTACTTC	CSARTGTSGLYEQYF
TRBV28	TRBJ2-5	few	TRBD1	TGTGCCAGCAGCTCCCGGGACAGGGGCAAACAAGAGACCCAGTACTTC	CASSSRDRGKQETQYF
TRBV20-1	TRBJ2-7	.	TRBD2	TGCAGTGCTAGAAAAGCGGGAGGGCTTAGCTACGAGCAGTACTTC	CSARKAGGLSYEQYF